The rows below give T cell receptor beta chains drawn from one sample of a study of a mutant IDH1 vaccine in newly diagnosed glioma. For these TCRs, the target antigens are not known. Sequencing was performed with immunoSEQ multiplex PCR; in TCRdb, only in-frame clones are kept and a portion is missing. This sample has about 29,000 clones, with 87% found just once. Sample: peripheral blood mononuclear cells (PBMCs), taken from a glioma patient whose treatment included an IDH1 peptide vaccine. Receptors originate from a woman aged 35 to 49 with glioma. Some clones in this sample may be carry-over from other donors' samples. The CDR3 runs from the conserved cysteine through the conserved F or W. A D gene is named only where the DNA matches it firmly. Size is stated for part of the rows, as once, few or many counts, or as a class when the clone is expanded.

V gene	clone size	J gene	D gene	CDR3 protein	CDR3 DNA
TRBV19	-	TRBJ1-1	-	CASSIAGTQNTEAFF	TGTGCCAGTAGTATTGCCGGGACACAGAACACTGAAGCTTTCTTT
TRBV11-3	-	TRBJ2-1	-	CASSLSSLRDNEQFF	TGTGCCAGCAGCTTATCCTCGCTCCGGGACAATGAGCAGTTCTTC
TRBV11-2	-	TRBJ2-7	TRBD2	CASSPRLAGTYEQYF	TGTGCCAGCAGCCCTCGACTAGCGGGAACCTACGAGCAGTACTTC
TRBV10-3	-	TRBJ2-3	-	CAIRVVLTDTQYF	TGTGCCATCCGGGTTGTCCTCACAGATACGCAGTATTTT
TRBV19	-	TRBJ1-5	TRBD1	CASGRQGESQPQHF	TGTGCCAGTGGTCGGCAGGGGGAAAGTCAGCCCCAGCATTTT
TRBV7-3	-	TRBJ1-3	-	CASSTGPPSSGNTIYF	TGTGCCAGCAGCACCGGACCTCCGAGCTCTGGAAACACCATATATTTT
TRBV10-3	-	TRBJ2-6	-	CAISGTAPGANVLTF	TGTGCCATCAGTGGGACCGCCCCTGGGGCCAACGTCCTGACTTTC
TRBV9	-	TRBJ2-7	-	CASSPSGEGYEQYF	TGTGCCAGCAGCCCGTCGGGTGAGGGCTACGAGCAGTACTTC
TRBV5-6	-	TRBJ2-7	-	CASSRQFYEQYF	TGTGCCAGCAGCCGCCAGTTTTACGAGCAGTACTTC
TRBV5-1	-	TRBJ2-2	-	CASSIGMGTGELFF	TGCGCCAGCAGCATCGGGATGGGTACCGGGGAGCTGTTTTTT
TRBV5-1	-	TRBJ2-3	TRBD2	CASIAGGGTDTQYF	TGCGCCAGTATAGCGGGGGGAGGCACAGATACGCAGTATTTT
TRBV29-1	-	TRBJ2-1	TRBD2	CSVEVSWGGYNEQFF	TGCAGCGTTGAGGTCTCCTGGGGGGGTTACAATGAGCAGTTCTTC
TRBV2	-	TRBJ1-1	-	CASGQNTEAFF	TGTGCCAGCGGACAGAACACTGAAGCTTTCTTT
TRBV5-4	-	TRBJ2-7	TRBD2	CASSLVRAGGRRAGYEQYF	TGTGCCAGCAGCTTGGTTCGAGCGGGAGGGCGGCGTGCGGGCTACGAGCAGTACTTC
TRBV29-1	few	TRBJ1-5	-	CSVGETDYQPQHF	TGCAGCGTTGGAGAGACCGATTATCAGCCCCAGCATTTT
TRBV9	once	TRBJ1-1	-	CASSARMNTEAFF	TGTGCCAGCAGCGCCAGAATGAACACTGAAGCTTTCTTT
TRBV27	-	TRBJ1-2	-	CASRGGTAEIDTF	TGTGCCAGCAGGGGGGGGACCGCCGAGATCGACACCTTC
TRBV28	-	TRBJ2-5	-	CASSQIGTPNGSPETQYF	TGTGCCAGCAGTCAAATCGGGACACCCAACGGGTCCCCAGAGACCCAGTACTTC
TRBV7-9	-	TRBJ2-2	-	CASSLEPGNTGELFF	TGTGCCAGCAGCTTAGAACCCGGGAACACCGGGGAGCTGTTTTTT
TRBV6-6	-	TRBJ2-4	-	CASSSLGVKNIQYF	TGTGCCAGCAGTTCCCTGGGGGTCAAAAACATTCAGTACTTC
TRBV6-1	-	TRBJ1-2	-	CASSESAGPYGYTF	TGTGCCAGCAGCGAATCGGCAGGGCCCTATGGCTACACCTTC
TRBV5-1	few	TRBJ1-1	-	CASSSITRGSTEAFF	TGCGCCAGCAGTTCCATTACACGGGGGAGCACTGAAGCTTTCTTT
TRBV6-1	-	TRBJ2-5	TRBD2	CASSDWGGNDETQYF	TGTGCCAGCAGTGATTGGGGAGGGAATGATGAGACCCAGTACTTC
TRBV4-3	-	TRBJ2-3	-	CASSQGTAVGDTQYF	TGCGCCAGCAGCCAAGGAACGGCGGTTGGAGATACGCAGTATTTT
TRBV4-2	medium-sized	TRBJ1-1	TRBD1	CASSQPGQGSVEAFF	TGTGCCAGCAGCCAACCGGGACAGGGATCCGTGGAAGCTTTCTTT
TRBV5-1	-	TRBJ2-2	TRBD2	CASNRGLLNTGELFF	TGCGCCAGCAACCGGGGACTACTCAACACCGGGGAGCTGTTTTTT
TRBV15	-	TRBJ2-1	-	CATSRVGGVLNEQFF	TGTGCCACCAGCAGAGTGGGGGGAGTATTAAATGAGCAGTTCTTC
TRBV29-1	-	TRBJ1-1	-	CSVHRDANTEAFF	TGCAGCGTACACAGGGACGCGAACACTGAAGCTTTCTTT
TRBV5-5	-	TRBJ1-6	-	CASSLWAGHSGPLHF	TGTGCCAGCAGCTTGTGGGCAGGACATTCGGGACCCCTCCACTTT
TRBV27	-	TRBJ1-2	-	CASSSSGSHYGYTF	TGTGCCAGCAGTAGCTCAGGGAGTCACTATGGCTACACCTTC
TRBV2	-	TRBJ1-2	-	CASSAGTLIRGGYTF	TGTGCCAGCAGCGCCGGGACCTTAATCCGAGGGGGCTACACCTTC
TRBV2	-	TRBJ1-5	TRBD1	CASSEALRSRQGGQPQHF	TGTGCCAGCAGTGAAGCGCTTCGGTCCCGACAGGGCGGACAGCCCCAGCATTTT
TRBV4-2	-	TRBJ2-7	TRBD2	CASSQGEGSSYEQYF	TGTGCCAGCAGCCAAGGGGAGGGGAGCTCCTACGAGCAGTACTTC
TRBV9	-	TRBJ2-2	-	CASSPGGGRELFF	TGTGCCAGCAGCCCAGGGGGGGGTCGGGAGCTGTTTTTT
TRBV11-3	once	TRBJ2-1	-	CASSLREGDEQFF	TGTGCCAGCAGCCTGAGGGAGGGGGATGAGCAGTTCTTC
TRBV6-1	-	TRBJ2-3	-	CASRAGPGTDTQYF	TGTGCCAGCCGTGCGGGACCGGGCACAGATACGCAGTATTTT
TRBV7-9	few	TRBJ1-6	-	CASNSDGGRPLHF	TGTGCCAGCAACTCCGACGGGGGGCGACCCCTCCACTTT
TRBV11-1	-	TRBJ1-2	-	CASSLMGNKYGYTF	TGTGCCAGCAGCTTGATGGGAAACAAGTATGGCTACACCTTC
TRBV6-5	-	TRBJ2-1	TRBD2	CASSYRAGGRGEQFF	TGTGCCAGCAGTTACAGAGCGGGGGGGCGAGGGGAGCAGTTCTTC
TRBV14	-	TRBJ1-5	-	CASSQGLGRPQHF	TGTGCCAGCAGCCAAGGGTTGGGGAGGCCCCAGCATTTT
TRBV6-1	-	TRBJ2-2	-	CASRATGPYTGELFF	TGTGCCAGCAGGGCCACCGGGCCCTATACCGGGGAGCTGTTTTTT
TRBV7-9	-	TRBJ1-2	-	CASSLDGDDYGYTF	TGTGCCAGCAGCTTAGACGGGGATGACTATGGCTACACCTTC
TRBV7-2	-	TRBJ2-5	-	CASSLAGQGQETQYF	TGTGCCAGCAGCTTAGCGGGCCAGGGACAAGAGACCCAGTACTTC
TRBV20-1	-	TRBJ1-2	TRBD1	CSAGQGVGYTF	TGCAGTGCTGGACAGGGGGTTGGCTACACCTTC
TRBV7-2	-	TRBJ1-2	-	CASSLEPGDYGYTF	TGTGCCAGCAGCTTGGAGCCAGGTGACTATGGCTACACCTTC
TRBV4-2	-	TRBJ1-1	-	CASSPRGVTEAFF	TGTGCCAGCAGCCCGAGGGGGGTCACTGAAGCTTTCTTT
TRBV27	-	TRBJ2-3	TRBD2	CASSSLTVAGRGPDTQYF	TGTGCCAGCAGTTCCCTGACCGTAGCGGGAAGGGGCCCAGATACGCAGTATTTT
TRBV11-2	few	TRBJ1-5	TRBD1	CASSLGTGAQPQHF	TGTGCCAGCAGCTTAGGGACAGGGGCTCAGCCCCAGCATTTT